The 7 T cell receptor beta chains reported below all come from one sample, sequenced in a study of control samples from healthy donors and cancer patients. Here immunoSEQ multiplex PCR was the method, and the copy in TCRdb shows in-frame clones only, minus some. Of about 92,000 clones in the sample, roughly four fifths were seen once. The specimen sequenced was blood. Receptor source: an older woman in good health.

The chain links TRBV19 to TRBJ2-3, with D unclear. Germline values: CDR1 LNHDA, CDR2 SQIVND (reference sequence). The V and J ends lost 4 bases and 3 bases respectively, with 8 bases between them. The CDR3 totals 13 residues. Written as DNA, the CDR3 is TGTGCCAGTAGTAATGGCAGGACAGATACGCAGTATTTT. Amino acid sequence: CASSNGRTDTQYF.

V is TRBV21-1 and J is TRBJ1-2. TRBV21-1 is assigned pseudogene status. The CDR3 length is 11 residues. The DNA of the CDR3 is TGTGCCAGCAGCAAACTAGATGGCTACACCTTC. Protein product: CASSKLDGYTF.

This chain connects TRBV6-5 to TRBJ1-2; TRBD1 matches at 7 bases. CDR1 MNHEY and CDR2 SVGAGI come from the germline V gene. There are 15 residues in the CDR3. V shed 4 bases, J shed 0 bases, and the junction held 5 bases outside the gene matches. CDR3 protein: CASSSTGTANYGYTF. CDR3 nucleotide sequence: TGTGCCAGCAGTTCAACCGGGACAGCTAACTATGGCTACACCTTC.

V usage is TRBV9 and J usage is TRBJ1-2; a possible D gene is TRBD1 (5 bases). The V gene lost 2 bases and the J gene lost 4 bases, with 9 bases spanning the gap. The CDR3 loop spans 13 amino acids. Germline V gene lookup returns CDR1 SGDLS and CDR2 YYNGEE. This CDR3 is CASSVDNRYGYTF. The CDR3 DNA reads as TGTGCCAGCAGCGTGGACAATCGCTATGGCTACACCTTC. The full variable domain, its missing parts supplied by reference TRBV9 and TRBJ1-2, is DSGVTQTPKHLITATGQRVTLRCSPRSGDLSVYWYQQSLDQGLQFLIQYYNGEERAKGNILERFSAQQFPDLHSELNLSSLELGDSALYFCASSVDNRYGYTFGSGTRLTVV.

This chain joins TRBV18 and TRBJ2-7, with D perhaps matching TRBD1 or TRBD2 (5 bases each). V lost 6 bases and J lost 2, with 14 bases in between. CDR1 and CDR2 from the germline V gene are KGHSH and LQKENI. This CDR3 has 14 residues. CDR3 loop: CASSLAEGPYEQYF. The CDR3 DNA sequence: TGTGCCAGCTCCTTGGCCGAGGGACCCTACGAGCAGTACTTC. The full variable domain, in which reference TRBV18 and TRBJ2-7 provide the parts outside the CDR3, is NAGVMQNPRHLVRRRGQEARLRCSPMKGHSHVYWYRQLPEEGLKFMVYLQKENIIDESGMPKERFSAEFPKEGPSILRIQQVVRGDSAAYFCASSLAEGPYEQYFGPGTRLTVT.

The chain recombines TRBV28 with TRBJ2-7; D unclear. Trimming pared 7 bases from V and 4 bases from J, leaving 8 bases between. CDR1 is MDHEN and CDR2 is SYDVKM in the germline V gene. The CDR3 runs to 11 residues. The CDR3 protein is CASMKSYEQYF. The CDR3, as DNA: TGTGCCAGCATGAAGAGTTACGAGCAGTACTTC.

The chain carries TRBV7-2 and TRBJ2-7; TRBD2 agrees at 12 bases. With V trimmed by 5 bases and J by 4 bases, 9 bases remained unmatched. This CDR3 has 16 amino acids. Germline CDR1 SGHTA, CDR2 FQGNSA. For the CDR3, the DNA is TGTGCCAGCAGCGCCGGACTAGCGGGGACTCTTTACGAGCAGTACTTC. It translates to CASSAGLAGTLYEQYF.